A selection of T cell receptor beta chains follows, all from one sample in a study of Ad26.COV2.S vaccination and SARS-CoV-2 variants. Assay used: immunoSEQ multiplex PCR; TCRdb lists only in-frame clones, some missing. Of about 350,000 clones in the sample, under 95% were seen once. This sample comprised peripheral blood, obtained after recovery from COVID-19. The source of these receptors is a human donor who had recovered from COVID-19. Each CDR3 is given with its conserved first and last residue. The order of the fields is V gene, J gene, D gene, clone size, CDR3 protein, CDR3 DNA. A D gene is named only where the DNA matches it firmly. The listing skips clone size in some rows; elsewhere it reads once, few, many or a size class.

v_gene: TRBV2
j_gene: TRBJ2-1
d_gene: -
abundance: -
CDR3aa: CASSKKTSGSQDEQFF
CDR3nt: TGTGCCAGCAGTAAAAAAACCTCGGGATCCCAAGATGAGCAGTTCTTC

v_gene: TRBV7-2
j_gene: TRBJ2-1
d_gene: TRBD1
abundance: -
CDR3aa: CASSTDRGVNNEQFF
CDR3nt: TGTGCCAGCAGCACCGACAGGGGGGTTAACAATGAGCAGTTCTTC

v_gene: TRBV5-1
j_gene: TRBJ2-5
d_gene: -
abundance: -
CDR3aa: CASSLVRAGRQTQYF
CDR3nt: TGCGCCAGCAGCTTGGTAAGGGCAGGGAGGCAGACCCAGTACTTC

v_gene: TRBV12-3/TRBV12-4
j_gene: TRBJ1-5
d_gene: -
abundance: -
CDR3aa: CASSFGGHQPQHF
CDR3nt: TGTGCCAGCAGTTTCGGGGGACATCAGCCCCAGCATTTT

v_gene: TRBV10-1
j_gene: TRBJ2-3
d_gene: -
abundance: -
CDR3aa: CASSTCRAVSSTDTQYF
CDR3nt: TGCGCCAGCAGTACGTGCAGGGCAGTATCTAGCACAGATACGCAGTATTTT

v_gene: TRBV6-5
j_gene: TRBJ2-7
d_gene: -
abundance: -
CDR3aa: CASRDWAEQYF
CDR3nt: TGTGCCAGCAGGGACTGGGCTGAGCAGTACTTC

v_gene: TRBV19
j_gene: TRBJ1-6
d_gene: TRBD1
abundance: -
CDR3aa: CASSIGGQGDHSPLHF
CDR3nt: TGTGCCAGTAGTATAGGGGGACAGGGGGACCATTCACCCCTCCACTTT

v_gene: TRBV5-1
j_gene: TRBJ1-1
d_gene: -
abundance: once
CDR3aa: CASSLEGQLNTEAFF
CDR3nt: TGCGCCAGCAGCCTGGAGGGACAATTGAACACTGAAGCTTTCTTT

v_gene: TRBV6-5
j_gene: TRBJ1-1
d_gene: -
abundance: -
CDR3aa: CASSYRQAVNTEAFF
CDR3nt: TGTGCCAGCAGCTATCGACAGGCAGTGAACACTGAAGCTTTCTTT

v_gene: TRBV2
j_gene: TRBJ2-3
d_gene: TRBD2
abundance: -
CDR3aa: CVSGASGGVSWAQYF
CDR3nt: TGTGTCAGCGGGGCTAGCGGGGGGGTCAGTTGGGCGCAGTATTTT

v_gene: TRBV14
j_gene: TRBJ2-1
d_gene: -
abundance: -
CDR3aa: CASSPPLGFSYNEQFF
CDR3nt: TGTGCCAGCAGCCCCCCGTTGGGATTTTCCTACAATGAGCAGTTCTTC

v_gene: TRBV7-9
j_gene: TRBJ1-4
d_gene: -
abundance: -
CDR3aa: CASSLASMAGANEKLFF
CDR3nt: TGTGCCAGCAGCTTAGCTTCTATGGCAGGGGCCAATGAAAAACTGTTTTTT

v_gene: TRBV28
j_gene: TRBJ2-7
d_gene: -
abundance: -
CDR3aa: CASSLVALHSYEQYF
CDR3nt: TGTGCCAGCAGTTTAGTAGCGCTACACTCCTACGAGCAGTACTTC

v_gene: TRBV27
j_gene: TRBJ1-4
d_gene: -
abundance: -
CDR3aa: CASSSPPIQKLFF
CDR3nt: TGTGCCAGCAGTTCCCCACCAATTCAAAAACTGTTTTTT

v_gene: TRBV7-6
j_gene: TRBJ2-5
d_gene: -
abundance: -
CDR3aa: CASSIQETQYF
CDR3nt: TGTGCCAGCAGCATCCAAGAGACCCAGTACTTC

v_gene: TRBV11-2
j_gene: TRBJ1-5
d_gene: TRBD1
abundance: -
CDR3aa: CASSSGQNNQPQHF
CDR3nt: TGTGCCAGCAGCTCGGGACAGAACAATCAGCCCCAGCATTTT

v_gene: TRBV4-1
j_gene: TRBJ2-1
d_gene: -
abundance: -
CDR3aa: CASSPGILDDEQFF
CDR3nt: TGCGCCAGCAGCCCCGGAATACTAGACGATGAGCAGTTCTTC

v_gene: TRBV19
j_gene: TRBJ1-3
d_gene: -
abundance: -
CDR3aa: CASSISRGGGNTIYF
CDR3nt: TGTGCCAGTAGTATAAGTAGAGGTGGCGGAAACACCATATATTTT

v_gene: TRBV11-2
j_gene: TRBJ1-2
d_gene: TRBD1
abundance: -
CDR3aa: CASSLEAGGNRFNYGYTF
CDR3nt: TGTGCCAGCAGCTTAGAGGCAGGGGGCAACCGCTTCAACTATGGCTACACCTTC

v_gene: TRBV10-3
j_gene: TRBJ2-7
d_gene: TRBD1
abundance: -
CDR3aa: CATYPGTGFSEQYF
CDR3nt: TGTGCCACCTACCCCGGGACAGGGTTTAGCGAGCAGTACTTC

v_gene: TRBV14
j_gene: TRBJ1-1
d_gene: -
abundance: -
CDR3aa: CASRETANTEAFF
CDR3nt: TGTGCCAGCAGAGAGACAGCGAACACTGAAGCTTTCTTT

v_gene: TRBV5-4
j_gene: TRBJ1-1
d_gene: -
abundance: -
CDR3aa: CASSPQGLNTEAFF
CDR3nt: TGTGCCAGCAGCCCACAGGGTCTGAACACTGAAGCTTTCTTT

v_gene: TRBV13
j_gene: TRBJ1-2
d_gene: -
abundance: once
CDR3aa: CASSLVAGTDYGYTF
CDR3nt: TGTGCCAGCAGCTTAGTGGCAGGGACCGACTATGGCTACACCTTC

v_gene: TRBV29-1
j_gene: TRBJ1-1
d_gene: TRBD1
abundance: once
CDR3aa: CSASGTGNTEAFF
CDR3nt: TGCAGCGCCTCCGGGACAGGGAACACTGAAGCTTTCTTT

v_gene: TRBV9
j_gene: TRBJ2-5
d_gene: -
abundance: -
CDR3aa: CASSVGLGQETQYF
CDR3nt: TGTGCCAGCAGCGTAGGGCTAGGTCAAGAGACCCAGTACTTC

v_gene: TRBV6-5
j_gene: TRBJ1-5
d_gene: -
abundance: -
CDR3aa: CASSYRASNQPQHF
CDR3nt: TGTGCCAGCAGTTACAGGGCCAGCAATCAGCCCCAGCATTTT

v_gene: TRBV3-1/TRBV3-2
j_gene: TRBJ1-5
d_gene: -
abundance: -
CDR3aa: CASSQVPEQPQHF
CDR3nt: TGTGCCAGCAGCCAAGTTCCAGAACAGCCCCAGCATTTT

v_gene: TRBV5-4
j_gene: TRBJ2-1
d_gene: TRBD2
abundance: -
CDR3aa: CASSLAGGAWNNEQFF
CDR3nt: TGTGCCAGCAGCTTGGCCGGGGGGGCCTGGAACAATGAGCAGTTCTTC

v_gene: TRBV19
j_gene: TRBJ2-7
d_gene: -
abundance: -
CDR3aa: CASSIQANEQYF
CDR3nt: TGTGCCAGTAGTATACAGGCGAACGAGCAGTACTTC

v_gene: TRBV5-1
j_gene: TRBJ2-3
d_gene: TRBD1
abundance: -
CDR3aa: CASSPVPGGSTDTQYF
CDR3nt: TGCGCCAGCAGCCCCGTTCCAGGGGGTAGCACAGATACGCAGTATTTT

v_gene: TRBV5-5
j_gene: TRBJ2-3
d_gene: TRBD1
abundance: once
CDR3aa: CASSPQGQSTDTQYF
CDR3nt: TGTGCCAGCAGCCCGCAGGGACAGAGCACAGATACGCAGTATTTT

v_gene: TRBV5-1
j_gene: TRBJ1-1
d_gene: TRBD1
abundance: -
CDR3aa: CASSLTGQGEMNTEAFF
CDR3nt: TGCGCCAGCAGCTTAACCGGACAGGGAGAAATGAACACTGAAGCTTTCTTT

v_gene: TRBV14
j_gene: TRBJ1-2
d_gene: -
abundance: -
CDR3aa: CASSQYFGEGNYGYTF
CDR3nt: TGTGCCAGCAGCCAATATTTCGGGGAAGGGAACTATGGCTACACCTTC

v_gene: TRBV7-2
j_gene: TRBJ2-1
d_gene: TRBD2
abundance: -
CDR3aa: CASSIQTSVHNEQFF
CDR3nt: TGTGCCAGCAGCATCCAGACTAGCGTACACAATGAGCAGTTCTTC

v_gene: TRBV3-1/TRBV3-2
j_gene: TRBJ2-3
d_gene: -
abundance: -
CDR3aa: CASSPRGGYRGGSQYF
CDR3nt: TGTGCCAGCAGCCCCAGGGGGGGGTACCGGGGAGGGTCGCAGTATTTT

v_gene: TRBV5-4
j_gene: TRBJ1-6
d_gene: -
abundance: -
CDR3aa: CASSLEQGNYNSPLHF
CDR3nt: TGTGCCAGCAGCTTGGAGCAGGGCAACTATAATTCACCCCTCCACTTT

v_gene: TRBV24-1
j_gene: TRBJ2-3
d_gene: -
abundance: -
CDR3aa: CATSDPSTDTQYF
CDR3nt: TGTGCCACCAGTGATCCTAGCACAGATACGCAGTATTTT

v_gene: TRBV9
j_gene: TRBJ2-3
d_gene: TRBD1
abundance: -
CDR3aa: CASSVTGGNSADTQYF
CDR3nt: TGTGCCAGCAGCGTTACAGGGGGCAACTCAGCCGATACGCAGTATTTT

v_gene: TRBV5-4
j_gene: TRBJ2-2
d_gene: TRBD1
abundance: -
CDR3aa: CASSSYRGPNTGELFF
CDR3nt: TGTGCCAGCAGCTCCTACAGGGGACCGAACACCGGGGAGCTGTTTTTT

v_gene: TRBV6-5
j_gene: TRBJ2-7
d_gene: TRBD1
abundance: -
CDR3aa: CASRSGQGASYEQYF
CDR3nt: TGTGCCAGCAGGTCGGGACAGGGAGCTTCCTACGAGCAGTACTTC

v_gene: TRBV5-4
j_gene: TRBJ1-1
d_gene: -
abundance: -
CDR3aa: CASTLWGPANTEAFF
CDR3nt: TGTGCCAGCACCCTCTGGGGGCCTGCGAACACTGAAGCTTTCTTT

v_gene: TRBV18
j_gene: TRBJ1-1
d_gene: -
abundance: -
CDR3aa: CASSYKAGTEAFF
CDR3nt: TGTGCCAGCTCGTACAAAGCGGGCACTGAAGCTTTCTTT